This entry lists 26 T cell receptor beta chains sequenced from one sample in a study of CD8+CD57+ T cells in acquired aplastic anemia. The template for TCR beta VDJ and CDR3 sequence profiling was genomic DNA. TCRdb used MiXCR to reprocess the reads, holding one entry per CDR3 protein. The sample lists hundreds of thousands of distinct CDR3 sequences; about two thirds were seen once. The specimen sequenced was sorted CD4+, CD8+, or CD8+CD57+ T cells (not recorded which) from PBMCs. Receptor source: a human donor in good health, serving as a control.

This chain joins TRBV5-1 and TRBJ2-1; the D gene is possibly TRBD2 (7 bases). V shed 0 bases and J shed 12 bases, with 13 bases lying between them. This CDR3 is built from 13 residues. Germline V gene sequence: CDR1 SGHRS, CDR2 YFSETQ. The CDR3 here is CASSLVAGAGQFF. The DNA of the CDR3 is TGCGCCAGCAGCTTGGTCGCGGGGGCGGGGCAGTTCTTC. Full variable domain (rest looked up from reference TRBV5-1 and TRBJ2-1): KAGVTQTPRYLIKTRGQQVTLSCSPISGHRSVSWYQQTPGQGLQFLFEYFSETQRNKGNFPGRFSGRQFSNSRSEMNVSTLELGDSALYLCASSLVAGAGQFFGPGTRLTVL.

The chain recombines TRBV12-3 or TRBV12-4 with TRBJ2-3; TRBD2 is a possible D gene (6 bases). CDR3 length: 14 amino acids. Trimming stripped 6 bases from V and 2 bases from J, with 12 bases between. In DNA, the CDR3 is TGTGCCAGCAGGCCCGGGACTTACACAGATACGCAGTATTTT. This gives the protein CASRPGTYTDTQYF.

V usage is TRBV5-4 and J usage is TRBJ1-1; 8 bases fit TRBD1. There are 14 residues in the CDR3. After removal of 3 bases from V and 3 bases from J, the junction contained 4 bases not matched to a gene. Germline V gene lookup returns CDR1 SGHNT and CDR2 YYREEE (reference sequence). CDR3 loop: CASSSGTGHTEAFF. CDR3 DNA: TGTGCCAGCAGCTCCGGGACAGGACACACTGAAGCTTTCTTT. Together with reference TRBV5-4 and TRBJ1-1, the CDR3 gives the full variable domain: ETGVTQSPTHLIKTRGQQVTLRCSSQSGHNTVSWYQQALGQGPQFIFQYYREEENGRGNFPPRFSGLQFPNYSSELNVNALELDDSALYLCASSSGTGHTEAFFGQGTRLTVV.

The J gene is TRBJ2-3, the V gene TRBV15; 7 nucleotides agree with TRBD2. The CDR3 spans 15 residues. Germline-derived CDR1 and CDR2 are LNHNV and YYDKDF (reference sequence). Trimming took 4 bases from V and 8 from J; bases not matched to a gene: 12. The CDR3 DNA follows: TGTGCCACCAGCAATCTTATAGCGGGTGGGGCTACGCAGTATTTT. Protein sequence: CATSNLIAGGATQYF.

This clonotype has a count of ten or more. The chain uses TRBV5-1 and TRBJ1-6, with D tentatively TRBD1 (5 bases). Trimming cost V 4 bases and J 3 bases, with 11 bases left between them. CDR3 length equals 15 residues. Germline V gives CDR1 SGHRS, CDR2 YFSETQ. The CDR3 nucleotides are TGCGCCAGCAGCCCCGAGACAGTCTATAATTCACCCCTCCACTTT. Its translation: CASSPETVYNSPLHF.

The chain combines TRBV7-2 with TRBJ2-3; tentatively, D is TRBD2 (7 bases). The CDR3 runs to 16 residues. Germline loops: CDR1 SGHTA, CDR2 FQGNSA. V was pared by 1 base and J by 12 bases, with 23 bases between. The CDR3 here is CASSLGGGATSSTQYF. The CDR3 DNA reads as TGTGCCAGCAGCTTAGGTGGGGGGGCGACGAGCAGTACTCAGTATTTT.

With respect to this clonotype: The CDR3 carries no conserved terminal phenylalanine or tryptophan, so it likely arises from a read error. The chain employs TRBV19 and TRBJ1-2; 7 bases match TRBD1. The CDR3 has 15 amino acids. CDR1 and CDR2 (germline): LNHDA, SQIVND (reference sequence). The junction had 5 bases not matched to a gene; V was cut back by 4 bases and J by 0 bases. CDR3 sequence: CASSTKTGTNYGYTL. CDR3 nucleotide sequence: TGTGCCAGTAGTACAAAGACAGGGACTAACTATGGCTACACCCTC.

This rearrangement joins TRBV4-1 to TRBJ1-2; the D gene is possibly TRBD1 (6 bases). This CDR3 comprises 16 residues. Germline-derived CDR1 and CDR2 are MGHRA and YSYEKL. Trimming took off 0 bases at V and 4 bases at J, with 15 bases between the two ends. The DNA of the CDR3 is TGCGCCAGCAGCCAAGATACCGTTACAGGGAGCTATGGCTACACCTTC. Its protein product is CASSQDTVTGSYGYTF.

This clonotype was observed a handful of times. This chain connects TRBV29-1 to TRBJ2-5; D possibly matches TRBD1 or TRBD2 (7 bases each). The CDR3 is 17 amino acids. The ends were cut back, 0 bases at V and 5 bases at J, with 22 bases in the middle. CDR1 is SQVTM and CDR2 is ANQGSEA in the germline V gene. The DNA of the CDR3 is TGCAGCGTTGAAGATCCTGGGAGGGGGCGCAACCTCGAGACCCAGTACTTC. Translated, it gives CSVEDPGRGRNLETQYF.

Regarding this clonotype: The junction does not match germline at one end; this may be a read error. The rearrangement joins TRBV7-2 to TRBJ1-2; D is unresolved. This CDR3 is 12 amino acids long. CDR1 and CDR2 from the germline V gene are SGHTA and FQGNSA. In DNA form, the CDR3 reads TGTGCCAGCAGCTTTGGCAGTTATCCCTACACTTTC. Translated: CASSFGSYPYTF.

This clonotype showed up many times. The V and J genes are TRBV20-1 and TRBJ2-5; D may be TRBD1 (6 bases). The CDR3 is 14 residues long. Germline V gene data show CDR1 as DFQATT and CDR2 as SNEGSKA (reference sequence). The V end was cut by 3 bases, the J end by 1 base, with 12 bases between. Here the CDR3 reads CSARLDSIQETQYF. In nucleotides, the CDR3 is TGCAGTGCTAGGTTGGACAGCATCCAAGAGACCCAGTACTTC.

The CDR3 sequence is CAISGLEGGAQFF. The CDR3 DNA reads as TGTGCCATCAGTGGGTTGGAGGGTGGTGCGCAGTTCTTC. The chain links TRBV10-3 to TRBJ2-1, with a tentative D call TRBD2 (6 bases). Germline V gives CDR1 ENHRY, CDR2 SYGVKD. V lost 4 bases, J lost 12 bases, and 16 bases lay in between. The CDR3 contains 13 residues.

This clonotype turned up a few times. An end of the junction does not agree with germline; a read error may underlie this. The chain recombines TRBV12-5 with TRBJ2-1, with TRBD2 as a possible D gene (6 bases). This CDR3 comprises 16 residues. Germline CDR1 LGHNT, CDR2 FRNRAP. For the CDR3, the DNA is TGTGTTAGTGGTTTGGTACCCGGCGGGGCATACAATGAGCAGTTCTTC. It translates to CVSGLVPGGAYNEQFF. Filled out from reference TRBV12-5 and TRBJ2-1, the complete variable domain reads DARVTQTPRHKVTEMGQEVTMRCQPILGHNTVFWYRQTMMQGLELLAYFRNRAPLDDSGMPKDRFSAEMPDATLATLKIQPSEPRDSAVYFCVSGLVPGGAYNEQFFGPGTRLTVL.

Concerning this clonotype: Relative to the germline gene, one junction end is altered; a read error may explain this. The chain joins TRBV7-9 to TRBJ2-1, with 7 nucleotides matching TRBD2. The CDR3 consists of 15 residues. CDR1 and CDR2 (germline): SEHNR, FQNEAQ (reference sequence). The CDR3 protein is CASSLKAGSKGEQIF. DNA of the CDR3: TGTGCCAGCAGCTTAAAAGCGGGATCCAAGGGTGAACAGATCTTC.

About this clonotype itself: The germline gene is not matched at one end of the junction; a read error may be the cause. The V gene is TRBV5-1, the J gene TRBJ1-5; TRBD1 might be the D (5 bases). CDR1 is SGHRS, CDR2 YFSETQ, per germline. The CDR3 totals 12 residues. The DNA for the CDR3 is TGTGCCAGCAGCTTAGGGGATAAGCCCCCGCATTTT. Its translation is CASSLGDKPPHF.

The chain recombines TRBV10-3 with TRBJ1-4, with D possibly TRBD1 on 6 matching bases. The V and J ends lost 10 bases and 7 bases respectively, with 22 bases between them. This CDR3 contains 15 residues. CDR1 is ENHRY and CDR2 is SYGVKD in the germline V gene. The chain's CDR3 is CASSLIQGWGEKLFF. The CDR3 bases are TGTGCCAGCAGCCTAATTCAGGGGTGGGGTGAAAAACTGTTTTTT.

This clonotype appeared a single time. The junction shows a germline mismatch at one end, possibly a read error. The rearrangement uses TRBV9 and TRBJ1-5, with a tentative D call TRBD1 (5 bases). Looked up from germline, CDR1 is SGDLS and CDR2 is YYNGEE. CDR3 length equals 14 residues. The CDR3 DNA reads as TGTGCCAGCAGCTTCTCTAACAGGCAGGACACCGAAGATTTT. Amino acid sequence: CASSFSNRQDTEDF.

About this clonotype itself: A read error is likely, as this CDR3 ends without the conserved phenylalanine or tryptophan. The rearrangement uses TRBV10-3 and TRBJ2-3, with a tentative D call TRBD1 (5 bases). The V gene's germline CDR1 is ENHRY and CDR2 SYGVKD. Trimming stripped 10 bases from V and 5 bases from J, with 13 bases between. CDR3 length: 12 amino acids. The CDR3 loop is CATRAVEDTQYG. Here the CDR3 DNA reads TGTGCCACCAGGGCGGTCGAAGATACGCAGTATGGT.

Many counts were recorded for this clonotype. The chain employs TRBV20-1 and TRBJ2-5; 7 positions match TRBD1. Germline assignment: CDR1 DFQATT and CDR2 SNEGSKA (reference sequence). J was trimmed by 2 bases and V by 0 bases; bases with no gene match: 3. The CDR3 has 14 amino acids. The CDR3 DNA follows: TGCAGTGCTAGAGAACAGGGGTTACAAGAGACCCAGTACTTC. It specifies CSAREQGLQETQYF.

The chain combines TRBV20-1 with TRBJ2-3, with D unresolved. The J call is uncertain, as TRBJ1-5 better fits the DNA end. Germline-derived CDR1 and CDR2 are DFQATT and SNEGSKA (reference sequence). The CDR3 sequence is 13 residues long. The CDR3, as DNA: TGCAGTGCTAGTGCCAGACGTACAGATACGCAGCATTTT. The encoded protein is CSASARRTDTQHF.

The CDR3 loop is CASSFDSGGIAEQYF. In DNA, the CDR3 is TGCGCCAGCAGCTTCGACAGCGGGGGCATCGCCGAGCAGTACTTC. The chain recombines TRBV5-1 with TRBJ2-7, with TRBD2 identical over 8 bases. The CDR3 sequence is 15 residues long. V shed 2 bases, J shed 6 bases, and the junction held 10 bases outside the gene matches. From germline, CDR1 is SGHRS and CDR2 YFSETQ.

This clonotype occurred many times. This may be a read error: a much more frequent sequence differs by one nucleotide. The gene calls are TRBV19 and TRBJ2-3; the D gene could be TRBD1 or TRBD2 (6 bases each). The CDR3 is 14 residues long. Germline CDR1 reads LNHDA; CDR2 reads SQIVND (reference sequence). DNA of the CDR3: TGTGCCAGTAATAGGGGGGCGGACACAGGTACGCAGTATTTT. Translation: CASNRGADTGTQYF.

This clonotype showed up many times. The chain is built from TRBV18 and TRBJ2-7; D gene uncertain. Germline V gene data show CDR1 as KGHSH and CDR2 as LQKENI. V dropped 3 bases and J dropped 2 bases, with 8 bases sitting between them. This CDR3 is built from 13 residues. The CDR3 sequence is CASSPESTYEQYF. The DNA for the CDR3 is TGTGCCAGCTCACCGGAATCAACCTACGAGCAGTACTTC.

The rearrangement joins TRBV5-4 to TRBJ2-5, with D perhaps TRBD1 (6 bases). The V gene's germline CDR1 is SGHNT and CDR2 YYREEE (reference sequence). This CDR3 spans 10 amino acids. V was clipped by 4 bases and J by 11 bases, with 9 bases between them. The CDR3 region has the DNA TGTGCCAGCAGCATAACAGGGCAGTACTTC. Its protein product is CASSITGQYF.

The V and J genes are TRBV11-3 and TRBJ1-2, with D perhaps matching TRBD1 (6 bases). The CDR3 has 15 residues. Looked up from germline, CDR1 is SGHNT and CDR2 is YENEEA. V was pared by 3 bases and J by 4 bases, with 15 bases between. CDR3 loop: CASSFIRGGLYGYTF. For the CDR3, the DNA is TGTGCCAGCAGCTTTATCAGGGGCGGACTCTATGGCTACACCTTC.

V is TRBV5-4 and J is TRBJ1-6; D is possibly TRBD1 (6 bases). There are 13 residues in the CDR3. Germline CDR1 is SGHNT and CDR2 is YYREEE (reference sequence). Trimming shortened V by 2 bases and J by 8 bases, and 8 bases separated the two germline ends. CDR3 nucleotides: TGTGCCAGCAGCTTACACAGGGATTCACCCCTCCACTTT. It yields the protein CASSLHRDSPLHF.